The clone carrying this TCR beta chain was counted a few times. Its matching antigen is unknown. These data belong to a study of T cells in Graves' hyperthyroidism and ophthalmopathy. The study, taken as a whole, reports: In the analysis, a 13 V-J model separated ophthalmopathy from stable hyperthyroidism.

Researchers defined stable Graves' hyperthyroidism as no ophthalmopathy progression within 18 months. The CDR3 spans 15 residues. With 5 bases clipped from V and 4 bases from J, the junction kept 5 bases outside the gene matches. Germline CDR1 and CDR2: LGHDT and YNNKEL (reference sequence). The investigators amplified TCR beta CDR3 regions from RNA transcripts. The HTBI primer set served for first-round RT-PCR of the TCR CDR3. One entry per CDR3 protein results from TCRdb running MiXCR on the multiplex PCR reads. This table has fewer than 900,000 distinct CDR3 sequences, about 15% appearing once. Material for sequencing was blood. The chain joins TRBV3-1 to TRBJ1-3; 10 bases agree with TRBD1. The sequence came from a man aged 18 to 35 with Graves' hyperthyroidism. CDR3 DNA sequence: TGTGCCAGCAGCACCCAGACAGGGGGCGGAAACACCATATATTTT. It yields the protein CASSTQTGGGNTIYF.